This T cell receptor (beta chain) emerged from a study of shared clonotypes between healthy human individuals. Study context: Sampling drew on donors who were a couple of women and a few men aged 18 to 49. Per donor, three plates held CD4 naive cells, three held CD4 memory, two held CD8 naive and one held CD8 memory. General study findings and limits: What naive subsets generally showed was a larger estimated richness than memory subsets showed. Expectations were that clonotype sharing among donors would be affected by sequencing depth.

Naive CD8 isolation took CD45RO-negative cells positively selected for CCR7 and excluded terminally differentiated effector memory CD45RA+ cells. Measured with immunoSEQ multiplex PCR; TCRdb has only the in-frame clones, and not every one. The sample consists of roughly 650,000 clones, approximately 96% of them appearing once. Germline CDR1 reads LNHDA; CDR2 reads SQIVND (reference sequence). The CDR3 covers 18 residues. V was pared by 4 bases and J by 2 bases, with 24 bases between. For this clone: The target antigen is unknown.

The sequenced material came from naive CD8+ T cells sorted from blood. This TCR came from a woman under 40 in good health. The chain combines TRBV19 with TRBJ2-7; D gene unclear. The CDR3 loop is CASSTTLDFSRFPYEQYF. Here the CDR3 DNA reads TGTGCCAGTAGTACCACCCTAGATTTTTCACGTTTCCCCTACGAGCAGTACTTC.